The 19 T cell receptor beta chains presented below share a single source sample, sequenced in a study of blood T cells in healthy people across ages. The use of a sample-barcoded 5' primer and a J-beta primer mix characterized a second PCR of roughly 7 to 12 cycles. MiXCR was run by TCRdb on the 5' RACE reads, yielding one entry per CDR3 protein. In the table there are about 1.1 million distinct CDR3 sequences, roughly two fifths of which are singletons. Sample: blood. These receptors came from a man between 18 and 29 years old in good health.

Turning to this clonotype: A read error may be the cause here, since a much bigger clone is one base away. The V gene is TRBV12-3 or TRBV12-4, the J gene TRBJ2-3; 7 bases are shared with TRBD1. The CDR3 has 13 residues. J gave up 8 bases and V 5 bases, and 7 bases lay outside the gene matches. CDR3 loop: CASSVGTEGTQYF. The CDR3 bases are TGTGCCAGCAGTGTAGGGACAGAAGGTACGCAGTATTTT.

About this clonotype itself: This may come from a read error, since a much larger clone is one base off. The chain combines TRBV29-1 with TRBJ2-5; the match to TRBD1 covers 8 bases. The germline CDR1 and CDR2 sequences are SQVTM and ANQGSEA. Trimming removed 4 bases from V and 11 bases from J; junction bases left unmatched: 12. The CDR3 is 13 amino acids. In DNA form, the CDR3 reads TGCAGCGTTGTTGTGACAGGGGAAAATGAGCAGTACTTC. The encoded protein is CSVVVTGENEQYF.

This clonotype was counted between two and nine times. The J gene is TRBJ2-1, the V gene TRBV12-3 or TRBV12-4, with D uncertain. CDR3 length equals 13 residues. V shed 5 bases and J shed 2 bases, with 7 bases lying between them. The DNA of the CDR3 is TGTGCCAGCAGTCCCAATGCCTACAATGAGCAGTTCTTC. Encoded protein: CASSPNAYNEQFF.

This rearrangement joins TRBV29-1 to TRBJ2-3; D remains unclear. CDR1 and CDR2 (germline): SQVTM, ANQGSEA. CDR3 length equals 13 residues. Deletions cut 7 bases from V and 0 bases from J, with 11 bases between. The CDR3 spells CSALDRSTDTQYF. The CDR3, as DNA: TGCAGCGCCTTGGACCGTAGCACAGATACGCAGTATTTT.

The chain combines TRBV3-1 with TRBJ2-1; the match to TRBD2 covers 8 bases. Germline assignment: CDR1 LGHDT and CDR2 YNNKEL (reference sequence). V was pared by 0 bases and J by 15 bases, with 7 bases of the junction left unmatched. The length of the CDR3 is 13 residues. The CDR3 sequence: CASSQDRRGVRFF. CDR3 coding DNA: TGTGCCAGCAGCCAAGATCGGCGGGGGGTGAGGTTCTTC.

This clonotype was detected a few times. V is TRBV12-3 or TRBV12-4 and J is TRBJ1-4; 10 bases map to TRBD1. The J segment lost 7 bases and the V segment lost 6 bases, leaving 5 bases of the junction unmatched. This CDR3 is 14 amino acids long. The CDR3 spells CASREGTGVEKLFF. In DNA, the CDR3 is TGTGCCAGCAGGGAAGGGACAGGGGTTGAAAAACTGTTTTTT.

This clonotype was counted between two and nine times. This sequence joins TRBV28 and TRBJ1-1; D remains ambiguous. The germline V and J ends were trimmed by 3 bases and 3 bases, with 14 bases remaining between them. The V gene's germline CDR1 is MDHEN and CDR2 SYDVKM. The CDR3 sequence is 15 residues long. In nucleotides, the CDR3 is TGTGCCAGCAGTTTCTGGGCTCAGAGGGACACTGAAGCTTTCTTT. Protein product: CASSFWAQRDTEAFF.

This clonotype was observed at least ten times. The rearrangement joins TRBV5-6 to TRBJ2-7; D is possibly TRBD1 (5 bases). CDR1 is SGHDT and CDR2 is YYEEEE in the germline V gene. This CDR3 comprises 14 residues. V gave up 1 base and J gave up 2 bases, with 10 bases separating them. The CDR3 sequence: CASSLSGSTYEQYF. CDR3 sequence (DNA): TGTGCCAGCAGCTTGTCAGGGTCGACCTACGAGCAGTACTTC.

The gene calls are TRBV29-1 and TRBJ1-2; 7 nucleotides line up with TRBD1. V was clipped by 7 bases and J by 4 bases; unmatched bases: 6. From germline, CDR1 is SQVTM and CDR2 ANQGSEA. This CDR3 region has 12 residues. The DNA of the CDR3 is TGCAGCGCACCAGGGGGGATCTATGGCTACACCTTC. Its translation is CSAPGGIYGYTF.

This chain joins TRBV14 and TRBJ1-2; maybe TRBD1 (5 bases). V lost 4 bases and J 7 bases, leaving 10 bases between the germline ends. CDR3 size: 12 residues. The germline V gene has CDR1 SGHDN and CDR2 FVKESK. The CDR3 loop is CASSRGTSGYTF. CDR3 nucleotides: TGTGCCAGCAGCCGAGGGACGTCTGGCTACACCTTC.

As DNA, the CDR3 is TGTGCCAGCAGCTTGCGCCCACAGTACTCCTACGAGCAGTACTTC. Translating it yields CASSLRPQYSYEQYF. The chain is built from TRBV5-5 and TRBJ2-7; no firm D call. Germline-derived CDR1 and CDR2 are SGHKS and YYEKEE (reference sequence). Trimming took off 1 base at V and 0 bases at J, with 11 bases between the two ends. CDR3 size: 15 residues.

The V and J genes are TRBV7-8 and TRBJ1-1, with 7 bases matching TRBD1. V lost 1 base and J lost 6; bases outside the gene matches: 5. The CDR3 is 14 residues long. Germline V lookup: CDR1 SGHVS, CDR2 FQNEAQ. The CDR3 DNA follows: TGTGCCAGCAGCTTAGTGGGGGGACAGCCTGAAGCTTTCTTT. This codes for CASSLVGGQPEAFF.

This clonotype was recorded at least ten times. This sequence joins TRBV9 and TRBJ1-2, with a possible D match to TRBD1 (5 bases). Germline lookup yields CDR1 SGDLS and CDR2 YYNGEE. CDR3 length: 15 residues. Trimming left V 4 bases short and J 8 bases short, with 21 bases between. As DNA, the CDR3 is TGTGCCAGCAGCCCCCCGGGGGGGGGAGGTAAAGGCTACACCTTC. This encodes CASSPPGGGGKGYTF.

Regarding this clonotype: Relative to the germline gene, one junction end is altered; a read error may explain this. The chain couples TRBV6-2 or TRBV6-3 to TRBJ1-1; weak D call: TRBD1 (5 bases). The CDR3 has 18 residues. Germline V gene data show CDR1 as MNHEY and CDR2 as SVGEGT. CDR3 amino acids: CTSSYPEWLGTLNTEAFF. CDR3 nucleotides: TGTACCAGCAGTTACCCGGAATGGTTGGGGACCCTGAACACTGAAGCTTTCTTT.

This sequence joins TRBV6-6 and TRBJ2-1; D call uncertain. The CDR3 contains 11 residues. Germline V lookup: CDR1 MNHNY, CDR2 SVGAGI (reference sequence). The V and J ends lost 11 bases and 6 bases respectively, with 11 bases between them. In DNA form, the CDR3 reads TGTGCCGGCATGCTCGGCAATGAGCAGTTCTTC. This encodes CAGMLGNEQFF.

In its sample, this clonotype was seen a few times. V gene TRBV12-3 or TRBV12-4 combines with J gene TRBJ2-1; 9 bases match TRBD1. The CDR3 sequence is 23 residues long. V lost 4 bases and J lost 0; bases outside the gene matches: 25. CDR3 region: CASSSTTFPPGQGDLSSYNEQFF. For the CDR3, the DNA is TGTGCCAGCAGTTCTACGACCTTCCCTCCGGGACAGGGAGACTTGAGCTCCTACAATGAGCAGTTCTTC.

This clonotype showed up just once. Since a much larger clone is just one base distant, this may be a read error. The chain is built from TRBV20-1 and TRBJ2-7, with 9 bases identical to TRBD2. CDR1 DFQATT and CDR2 SNEGSKA come from the germline V gene (reference sequence). The trim removed 3 bases at V and 7 bases at J, leaving 10 bases unmatched. CDR3 size: 14 residues. The CDR3 DNA sequence: TGCAGTGCTAGTCTGGGCGGGGGGGCCAATGAGCAGTACTTC. Its protein product is CSASLGGGANEQYF.

This clonotype was counted between two and nine times. This sequence joins TRBV28 and TRBJ2-3; D not resolved. The CDR3 has 13 residues. Germline V gene sequence: CDR1 MDHEN, CDR2 SYDVKM. V gave up 6 bases and J gave up 4 bases, with 11 bases separating them. DNA of the CDR3: TGTGCCAGCAGGTCCGGACCCGCAGATACGCAGTATTTT. Its protein product is CASRSGPADTQYF.

This clonotype came up a few times. The rearrangement links TRBV6-5 to TRBJ1-5; no definite D call. The germline V gene encodes CDR1 MNHEY and CDR2 SVGAGI. Trimming cost V 5 bases and J 2 bases, with 10 bases left between them. The CDR3 length is 14 residues. Here the CDR3 reads CASSRLSGNQPQHF. The CDR3, as DNA: TGTGCCAGCAGTCGCCTTAGCGGCAATCAGCCCCAGCATTTT.